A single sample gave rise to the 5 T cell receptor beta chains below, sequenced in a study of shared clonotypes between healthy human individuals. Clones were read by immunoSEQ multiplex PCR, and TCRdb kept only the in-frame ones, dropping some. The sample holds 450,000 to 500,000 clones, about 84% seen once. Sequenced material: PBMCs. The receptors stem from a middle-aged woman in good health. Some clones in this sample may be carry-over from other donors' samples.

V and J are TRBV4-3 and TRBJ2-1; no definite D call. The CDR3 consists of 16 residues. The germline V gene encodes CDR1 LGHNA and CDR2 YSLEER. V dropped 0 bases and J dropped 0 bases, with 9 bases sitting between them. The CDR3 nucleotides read TGCGCCAGCAGCCAAGATATCGGCGGCTCCTACAATGAGCAGTTCTTC. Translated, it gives CASSQDIGGSYNEQFF.

In nucleotides, the CDR3 is TGTGCCAGCAGCTTAGAGCCTAGCGGGAGGAATGAGCAGTTCTTC. It specifies CASSLEPSGRNEQFF. V gene TRBV7-2 combines with J gene TRBJ2-1; TRBD2 agrees at 11 bases. Per germline, CDR1 SGHTA and CDR2 FQGNSA. CDR3 length equals 15 residues. Trimming at V came to 1 base and at J to 7 bases, leaving 3 bases not matched to a gene.

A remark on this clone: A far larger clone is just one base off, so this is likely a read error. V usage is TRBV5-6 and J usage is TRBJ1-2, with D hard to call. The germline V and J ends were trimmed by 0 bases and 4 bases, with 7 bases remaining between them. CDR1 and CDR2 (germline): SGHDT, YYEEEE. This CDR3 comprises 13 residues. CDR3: CASSLGDVYGYTF. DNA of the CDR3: TGTGCCAGCAGCTTGGGAGACGTCTATGGCTACACCTTC.

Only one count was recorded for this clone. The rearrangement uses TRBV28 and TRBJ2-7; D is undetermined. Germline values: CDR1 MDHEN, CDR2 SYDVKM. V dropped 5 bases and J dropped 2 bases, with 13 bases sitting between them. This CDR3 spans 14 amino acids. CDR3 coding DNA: TGTGCCAGCAGTCCCAACTTAGGGCCCTACGAGCAGTACTTC. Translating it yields CASSPNLGPYEQYF.

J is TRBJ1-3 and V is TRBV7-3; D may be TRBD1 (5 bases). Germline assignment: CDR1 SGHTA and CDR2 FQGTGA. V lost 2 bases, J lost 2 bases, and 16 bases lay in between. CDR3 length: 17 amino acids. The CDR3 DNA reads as TGTGCCAGCAGCTTACGTCCGGCAGGGACGGCTGGAAACACCATATATTTT. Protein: CASSLRPAGTAGNTIYF.